Below, 12 T cell receptor beta chains from the same sample are listed, as sequenced in a study of a mutant IDH1 vaccine in newly diagnosed glioma. Profiled with immunoSEQ multiplex PCR; TCRdb holds only in-frame clones, not every one. The table includes just under 95,000 clones, over 75% detected once. Time point of the sample: baseline, week 1 (first vaccination visit). Stated treatment: pre-vaccination baseline after standard-of-care therapy. This specimen consisted of PBMCs, obtained from a glioma patient treated with radiotherapy, temozolomide or both. The receptors here all came from a man between 35 and 55 years old with glioma.

This clone was counted once. The gene calls are TRBV28 and TRBJ1-4; D might be TRBD1 (5 bases). Germline-derived CDR1 and CDR2 are MDHEN and SYDVKM. V was shortened by 3 bases and J by 8 bases, with 13 bases between the two germline ends. The CDR3 covers 14 residues. The CDR3 DNA reads TGTGCCAGCAGTTTTAGGGGAGGTAGGGAAAAACTGTTTTTT. It encodes CASSFRGGREKLFF.

CDR3 nucleotides: TGTGCCAGCAGTGCGGTCTACAATGAGCAGTTCTTC. Translation: CASSAVYNEQFF. The chain employs TRBV6-1 and TRBJ2-1, with unresolved D. Trimming left V 4 bases short and J 3 bases short, with 4 bases between. CDR1 and CDR2 (germline): MNHNS, SASEGT. CDR3 length: 12 amino acids.

The rearrangement uses TRBV7-2 and TRBJ2-3; a possible D gene is TRBD2 (6 bases). The CDR3 loop spans 16 amino acids. The germline V gene has CDR1 SGHTA and CDR2 FQGNSA. Trimming took off 1 base at V and 1 base at J, with 12 bases between the two ends. The CDR3 DNA reads as TGTGCCAGCAGCTTAGGGCCGGAGGGTGGCACAGATACGCAGTATTTT. Its translation is CASSLGPEGGTDTQYF.

The chain combines TRBV27 with TRBJ1-5; D not certain. Trimming left V 3 bases short and J 4 bases short, with 7 bases between. The germline V gene has CDR1 MNHEY and CDR2 SMNVEV (reference sequence). The CDR3 covers 13 residues. The CDR3 protein is CASSLDTNQPQHF. In DNA, the CDR3 is TGTGCCAGCAGTTTGGATACAAATCAGCCCCAGCATTTT.

The chain joins TRBV19 to TRBJ2-3; D is undetermined. The CDR3 covers 13 residues. V lost 6 bases to trimming and J lost 0 bases, with 7 bases between them. Germline values: CDR1 LNHDA, CDR2 SQIVND (reference sequence). For the CDR3, the DNA is TGTGCCAGTAGGGAAGGCAGCACAGATACGCAGTATTTT. Translation gives CASREGSTDTQYF.

This clone was seen once. The chain links TRBV18 to TRBJ2-1, with D unclear. Germline-derived CDR1 and CDR2 are KGHSH and LQKENI. V dropped 0 bases and J dropped 8 bases, with 11 bases sitting between them. The CDR3 totals 14 residues. This CDR3 reads CASSPPYPMDEQFF. CDR3 DNA sequence: TGTGCCAGCTCACCACCGTACCCCATGGATGAGCAGTTCTTC.

The chain combines TRBV30 with TRBJ2-1; D is tentatively TRBD1 or TRBD2 (5 bases each). Germline CDR1 and CDR2: GTSNPN and SVGIG (reference sequence). V was trimmed by 3 bases and J by 6 bases, leaving 21 bases between them. CDR3 size: 16 residues. The CDR3 DNA follows: TGTGCCTGGAGCATATCCTTTGGGGCCGCGGGCAATGAGCAGTTCTTC. As protein: CAWSISFGAAGNEQFF. Supplemented by reference TRBV30 and TRBJ2-1, the full variable domain reads SQTIHQWPATLVQPVGSPLSLECTVEGTSNPNLYWYRQAAGRGLQLLFYSVGIGQISSEVPQNLSASRPQDRQFILSSKKLLLSDSGFYLCAWSISFGAAGNEQFFGPGTRLTVL.

The chain employs TRBV5-5 and TRBJ2-5; tentatively, D is TRBD1 (6 bases). Trimming shortened V by 1 base and J by 0 bases, and 13 bases separated the two germline ends. Germline V gene data show CDR1 as SGHKS and CDR2 as YYEKEE (reference sequence). CDR3 length: 16 amino acids. The CDR3 loop is CASSLSGAEYQETQYF. The CDR3 DNA reads as TGTGCCAGCAGCTTGTCAGGGGCGGAGTACCAAGAGACCCAGTACTTC.

The chain joins TRBV25-1 to TRBJ2-3; D is possibly TRBD2 (6 bases). Germline CDR1 MGHDK, CDR2 SYGVNS. The ends were cut back, 4 bases at V and 0 bases at J, with 14 bases in the middle. This CDR3 is built from 16 residues. The CDR3 sequence: CASSVPLAASTDTQYF. The CDR3 DNA follows: TGTGCCAGCAGTGTTCCTTTAGCGGCTAGCACAGATACGCAGTATTTT.

This chain uses TRBV5-1 with TRBJ2-1, with 16 bases lining up with TRBD2. Germline-derived CDR1 and CDR2 are SGHRS and YFSETQ. Losses at the gene ends were 2 bases for V and 6 bases for J; bases not matched to a gene: 14. The CDR3 runs 20 residues. CDR3 in amino acids: CASSFTSPGTSGGASNEQFF. The CDR3 DNA reads as TGCGCCAGCAGCTTTACCTCTCCCGGGACTAGCGGGGGGGCCTCCAATGAGCAGTTCTTC.

This chain links TRBV7-8 with TRBJ2-7, with TRBD1 matching over 9 bases. This CDR3 is 15 amino acids long. Germline V CDR1 and CDR2: SGHVS, FQNEAQ. V trimming: 0 bases; J trimming: 4 bases; junction bases outside the gene matches: 4. CDR3 sequence: CASSLAHRGQYEQYF. The CDR3, as DNA: TGTGCCAGCAGCTTAGCGCACAGGGGGCAGTACGAGCAGTACTTC.

This rearrangement joins TRBV4-1 to TRBJ1-2; D gene unclear. Trimming stripped 4 bases from V and 3 bases from J, with 9 bases between. From germline, CDR1 is MGHRA and CDR2 YSYEKL. This CDR3 contains 13 residues. The CDR3 loop reads CASSLTADYGYTF. DNA of the CDR3: TGCGCCAGCAGCCTAACCGCCGACTATGGCTACACCTTC.